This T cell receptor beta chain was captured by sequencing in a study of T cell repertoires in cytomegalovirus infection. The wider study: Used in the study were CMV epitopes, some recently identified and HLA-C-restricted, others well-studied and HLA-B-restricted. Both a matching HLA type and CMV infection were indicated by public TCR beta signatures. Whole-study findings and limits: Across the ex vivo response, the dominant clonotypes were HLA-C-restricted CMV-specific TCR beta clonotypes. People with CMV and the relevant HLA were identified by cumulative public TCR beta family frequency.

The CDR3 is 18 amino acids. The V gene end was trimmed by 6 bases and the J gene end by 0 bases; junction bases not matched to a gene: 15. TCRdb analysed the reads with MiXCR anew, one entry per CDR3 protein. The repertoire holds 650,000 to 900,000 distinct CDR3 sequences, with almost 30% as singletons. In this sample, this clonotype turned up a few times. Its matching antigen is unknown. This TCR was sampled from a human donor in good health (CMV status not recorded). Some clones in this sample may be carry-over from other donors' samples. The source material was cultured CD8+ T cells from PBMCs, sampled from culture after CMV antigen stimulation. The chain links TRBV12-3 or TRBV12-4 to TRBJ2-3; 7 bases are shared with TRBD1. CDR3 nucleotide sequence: TGTGCCAGCAGGCCTCTAAACAGGGGACCCCCTAGCACAGATACGCAGTATTTT. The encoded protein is CASRPLNRGPPSTDTQYF.